These 3 T cell receptor beta chains came from one sample sequenced in a study of blood T cells in healthy people across ages. A second PCR of 7 to 11 cycles used a sample-barcoded 5' primer and a J-beta primer mix. From the 5' RACE reads, TCRdb called clonotypes with MiXCR, one entry per CDR3 protein. The data hold roughly 500,000 distinct CDR3 sequences, with roughly 29% observed a single time. The sequenced sample was blood. Source of these receptors: a woman aged 65 to 85 in good health.

This chain uses TRBV20-1 with TRBJ2-2, with 8 bases aligning to TRBD1. The ends lost 5 bases at V and 3 bases at J; junction bases unmatched: 8. This CDR3 is 15 amino acids long. Germline CDR1 and CDR2: DFQATT and SNEGSKA (reference sequence). The CDR3 DNA sequence: TGCAGTGCTTCCCGGGGACAGGTTCACACCGGGGAGCTGTTTTTT. The encoded protein is CSASRGQVHTGELFF.

The V call is TRBV20-1, the J call TRBJ1-4; no clear D. Germline V gives CDR1 DFQATT, CDR2 SNEGSKA (reference sequence). Trimming removed 0 bases at V and 4 bases at J, with 21 bases between. The CDR3 covers 18 residues. CDR3 sequence (DNA): TGCAGTGCTAGAGATCTCAGAGGAGGCCGCGGTCTTAATGAAAAACTGTTTTTT. This encodes CSARDLRGGRGLNEKLFF.

Only a few counts were recorded for this clonotype. The chain couples TRBV11-3 to TRBJ2-5; 7 positions agree with TRBD1. The J call may be wrong; the DNA end is better matched by TRBJ2-7. Germline lookup yields CDR1 SGHNT and CDR2 YENEEA. There are 15 residues in the CDR3. The CDR3 DNA is TGTGCCAGCAGCTTAGATTGGGGACAGTCCTACGAGCAGTACTTC. The encoded protein is CASSLDWGQSYEQYF.